This T cell receptor (beta chain) was found in a study of blood T cell repertoires in COVID-19. Participant reports of clinical history set cohort assignment. Original data processing: Amplification from reference gene primers served as the basis for estimated nucleated cell counts. Clones were sequenced by immunoSEQ multiplex PCR, and TCRdb holds only the in-frame ones, with some missing. V, J and clone size are those of that table, while D and trimming were read from the DNA. The sample has approximately 220,000 clones, 88% seen once; the top ten hold around 2.7%. In germline, CDR1 is SGHAT, CDR2 FQNNGV. CDR3 length: 15 amino acids. V shed 5 bases, J shed 6 bases, and the junction held 12 bases outside the gene matches.

This sequence joins TRBV11-2 and TRBJ2-5, with TRBD1 matching over 7 bases. The sequencing input was PBMCs or T cells enriched from blood (not recorded which). This receptor was obtained from a woman aged 25 to 39 who had recovered from COVID-19. As DNA, the CDR3 is TGTGCCAGCAGCCTGGGACAGCTTTTGGCCAAGACCCAGTACTTC. Translating gives CASSLGQLLAKTQYF.